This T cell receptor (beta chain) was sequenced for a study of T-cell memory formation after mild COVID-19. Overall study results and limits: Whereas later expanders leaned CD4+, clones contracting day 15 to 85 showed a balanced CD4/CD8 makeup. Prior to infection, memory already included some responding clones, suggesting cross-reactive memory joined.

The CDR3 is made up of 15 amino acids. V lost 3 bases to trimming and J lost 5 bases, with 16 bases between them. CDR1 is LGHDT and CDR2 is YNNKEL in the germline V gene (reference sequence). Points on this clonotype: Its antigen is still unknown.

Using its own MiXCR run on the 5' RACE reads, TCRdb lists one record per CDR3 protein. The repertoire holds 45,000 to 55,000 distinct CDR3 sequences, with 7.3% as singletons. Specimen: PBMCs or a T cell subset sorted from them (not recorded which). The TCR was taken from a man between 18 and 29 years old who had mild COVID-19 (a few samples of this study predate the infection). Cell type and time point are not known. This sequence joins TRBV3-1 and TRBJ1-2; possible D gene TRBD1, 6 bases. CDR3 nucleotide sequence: TGTGCCAGCAGCCACGCTCGCGGACAGCTTTATGGCTACACCTTC. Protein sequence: CASSHARGQLYGYTF.